This entry features one T cell receptor beta chain sequence. Its antigen is as yet unknown. The data stem from a study of OX40 agonist ivuxolimab in advanced cancers. In the study overall: Patients were infused with ivuxolimab every 2 weeks at 0.01 to 10 mg/kg. Hepatocellular carcinoma, melanoma, renal cell or head and neck cancer affected the dose-escalation patients. Points from the study as a whole: There was clonal expansion of CD4+ and CD8+ blood T cells by week 6 at 0.1 to 3.0 mg/kg.

The CDR3 length is 14 residues. Only in-frame clones appear in the TCRdb table, and some are missing; sequencing was by immunoSEQ multiplex PCR. The sample shows approximately 44,000 clones, 80% of them seen only once. The sequence came from an adult with an advanced solid tumor such as melanoma, head and neck, liver or kidney cancer. This chain connects TRBV21-1 to TRBJ2-1; the tabulated D call, TRBD2, remains unverified against the DNA. TRBV21-1 is given as a pseudogene. This material consisted of CD4+ or CD8+ T cells sorted from blood, taken in a trial of the OX40 agonist ivuxolimab. The CDR3: CASRLRLPYNEQFF. The CDR3 nucleotides read TGTGCCAGCAGGCTCAGACTACCCTACAATGAGCAGTTCTTC.